Listed below are T cell receptor beta chains from one sample, sequenced in a study of blood T cell repertoires in COVID-19. Clones were read by immunoSEQ multiplex PCR, and TCRdb kept only the in-frame ones, dropping some. The top ten hold 2.1% of the sample, which has some 240,000 clones, 90% seen once. Material: peripheral blood. The receptors derive from a woman in her fifties or sixties with COVID-19, enrolled during active disease. Each CDR3 is given with its conserved first and last residue. Fields, in order: D gene, V gene, clone size, J gene, CDR3 protein, CDR3 DNA. The D gene is left open where the match is weak. The size field is filled for only some rows; it gives once, few, many or a size class.

d_call: -
v_call: TRBV7-9
clone_size: few
j_call: TRBJ1-2
cdr3_aa: CASSSDTNYGYTF
cdr3_nt: TGTGCCAGCAGCTCCGACACTAACTATGGCTACACCTTC

d_call: TRBD1
v_call: TRBV6-6
clone_size: -
j_call: TRBJ1-1
cdr3_aa: CASSRVRGQGGLNTEAFF
cdr3_nt: TGTGCCAGCAGTCGAGTACGGGGACAGGGAGGCTTGAACACTGAAGCTTTCTTT

d_call: -
v_call: TRBV4-3
clone_size: -
j_call: TRBJ2-3
cdr3_aa: CASSQEQGGVDTQYF
cdr3_nt: TGCGCCAGCAGCCAAGAACAAGGGGGTGTCGATACGCAGTATTTT

d_call: -
v_call: TRBV7-9
clone_size: -
j_call: TRBJ1-2
cdr3_aa: CASSSFERGGNGYTF
cdr3_nt: TGTGCCAGCAGCTCTTTCGAACGGGGCGGGAATGGCTACACCTTC

d_call: TRBD1
v_call: TRBV9
clone_size: -
j_call: TRBJ2-3
cdr3_aa: CASSGRTGDTDTQYF
cdr3_nt: TGTGCCAGCAGCGGCCGGACAGGAGACACAGATACGCAGTATTTT

d_call: -
v_call: TRBV3-1/TRBV3-2
clone_size: -
j_call: TRBJ2-5
cdr3_aa: CASSQVLGQRETQYF
cdr3_nt: TGTGCCAGCAGCCAAGTACTGGGGCAGCGAGAGACCCAGTACTTC

d_call: -
v_call: TRBV7-9
clone_size: once
j_call: TRBJ1-2
cdr3_aa: CASSLGQYGYTF
cdr3_nt: TGTGCCAGCAGCTTAGGGCAGTATGGCTACACCTTC

d_call: TRBD1
v_call: TRBV29-1
clone_size: -
j_call: TRBJ1-1
cdr3_aa: CSVSQGEGTEAFF
cdr3_nt: TGCAGCGTATCACAGGGGGAGGGAACTGAAGCTTTCTTT

d_call: TRBD1
v_call: TRBV4-1
clone_size: -
j_call: TRBJ1-1
cdr3_aa: CASSDRATTEAFF
cdr3_nt: TGCGCCAGCTCGGACAGGGCTACCACTGAAGCTTTCTTT

d_call: TRBD1
v_call: TRBV10-3
clone_size: -
j_call: TRBJ1-4
cdr3_aa: CAISESSDRGTNEKLFF
cdr3_nt: TGTGCCATCAGTGAGTCATCGGACAGGGGCACTAATGAAAAACTGTTTTTT

d_call: -
v_call: TRBV7-9
clone_size: -
j_call: TRBJ1-2
cdr3_aa: CASSLGRWGPYGYTF
cdr3_nt: TGTGCCAGCAGCTTAGGGCGATGGGGGCCTTATGGCTACACCTTC

d_call: -
v_call: TRBV18
clone_size: -
j_call: TRBJ1-5
cdr3_aa: CASSPVQGISNQPQHF
cdr3_nt: TGTGCCAGCTCACCCGTGCAGGGGATTAGCAATCAGCCCCAGCATTTT

d_call: TRBD1
v_call: TRBV20-1
clone_size: -
j_call: TRBJ1-6
cdr3_aa: CSASGQGDSPLHF
cdr3_nt: TGCAGTGCTAGTGGACAGGGTGATTCACCCCTCCACTTT

d_call: TRBD2
v_call: TRBV5-1
clone_size: -
j_call: TRBJ2-1
cdr3_aa: CASSSTSGGLVHEQFF
cdr3_nt: TGCGCCAGCAGCTCCACTAGCGGGGGGTTGGTACATGAGCAGTTCTTC

d_call: TRBD2
v_call: TRBV7-2
clone_size: -
j_call: TRBJ2-3
cdr3_aa: CASSSSPLAGGRTDTQYF
cdr3_nt: TGTGCCAGCAGCTCTAGCCCACTAGCGGGGGGGCGGACAGATACGCAGTATTTT

d_call: -
v_call: TRBV2
clone_size: -
j_call: TRBJ2-5
cdr3_aa: CASSAGQRGTQYF
cdr3_nt: TGTGCCAGCAGTGCGGGACAACGGGGGACCCAGTACTTC

d_call: TRBD1
v_call: TRBV6-5
clone_size: -
j_call: TRBJ2-2
cdr3_aa: CASSYDIGGRAGELFF
cdr3_nt: TGTGCCAGCAGTTACGACATAGGGGGCAGGGCCGGGGAGCTGTTTTTT

d_call: -
v_call: TRBV21-1
clone_size: -
j_call: TRBJ1-2
cdr3_aa: CASSPRGRARTSSNYGYTF
cdr3_nt: TGTGCCAGCAGCCCCCGGGGGAGGGCAAGAACATCCTCTAACTATGGCTACACCTTC

d_call: -
v_call: TRBV18
clone_size: -
j_call: TRBJ2-1
cdr3_aa: CASSPAPGSNEQFF
cdr3_nt: TGTGCCAGCTCACCGGCGCCGGGGAGCAATGAGCAGTTCTTC

d_call: -
v_call: TRBV3-1/TRBV3-2
clone_size: -
j_call: TRBJ2-2
cdr3_aa: CASSQGGRGPTGELFF
cdr3_nt: TGTGCCAGCAGCCAAGGGGGCAGGGGTCCCACCGGGGAGCTGTTTTTT

d_call: TRBD1
v_call: TRBV6-6
clone_size: -
j_call: TRBJ1-2
cdr3_aa: CASSGQGTRVDGYTF
cdr3_nt: TGTGCCAGCAGTGGACAGGGCACTAGGGTGGATGGCTACACCTTC

d_call: TRBD1
v_call: TRBV19
clone_size: -
j_call: TRBJ1-1
cdr3_aa: CASSSGTGQFSMLPEAFF
cdr3_nt: TGTGCCAGTAGTTCCGGGACAGGGCAGTTTTCTATGCTTCCTGAAGCTTTCTTT

d_call: -
v_call: TRBV3-1/TRBV3-2
clone_size: few
j_call: TRBJ2-1
cdr3_aa: CASRPRAGNNEQFF
cdr3_nt: TGTGCCAGCAGACCCCGGGCGGGGAACAATGAGCAGTTCTTC

d_call: -
v_call: TRBV6-5
clone_size: -
j_call: TRBJ1-2
cdr3_aa: CASSYSGGGYTF
cdr3_nt: TGTGCCAGCAGTTACTCGGGGGGGGGCTACACCTTC

d_call: -
v_call: TRBV12-3/TRBV12-4
clone_size: once
j_call: TRBJ1-2
cdr3_aa: CASSRSVIYGYTF
cdr3_nt: TGTGCCAGCAGCCGGAGTGTTATCTATGGCTACACCTTC

d_call: -
v_call: TRBV7-2
clone_size: -
j_call: TRBJ1-5
cdr3_aa: CASSSGFGGGASQPQHF
cdr3_nt: TGTGCCAGCAGCTCGGGGTTCGGAGGCGGGGCGAGTCAGCCCCAGCATTTT

d_call: TRBD1
v_call: TRBV5-1
clone_size: -
j_call: TRBJ2-2
cdr3_aa: CASSTDRDWVPGELFF
cdr3_nt: TGCGCCAGCAGCACAGACAGGGATTGGGTCCCCGGGGAGCTGTTTTTT

d_call: TRBD1
v_call: TRBV7-9
clone_size: -
j_call: TRBJ1-2
cdr3_aa: CASRGTGGKIFF
cdr3_nt: TGTGCCAGCAGGGGGACAGGGGGAAAGATCTTCTTC

d_call: -
v_call: TRBV19
clone_size: -
j_call: TRBJ1-1
cdr3_aa: CASSMGQTNTEAFF
cdr3_nt: TGTGCCAGTAGTATGGGCCAAACGAACACTGAAGCTTTCTTT

d_call: -
v_call: TRBV5-4
clone_size: -
j_call: TRBJ2-5
cdr3_aa: CASSLARGTETQYF
cdr3_nt: TGTGCCAGCAGCTTGGCGAGGGGGACGGAGACCCAGTACTTC

d_call: TRBD2
v_call: TRBV9
clone_size: -
j_call: TRBJ2-3
cdr3_aa: CASTPRGSGGKTDTQYF
cdr3_nt: TGTGCCAGCACCCCTAGAGGGAGCGGGGGGAAGACAGATACGCAGTATTTT

d_call: -
v_call: TRBV5-1
clone_size: -
j_call: TRBJ1-4
cdr3_aa: CASSLSGQDEKLFF
cdr3_nt: TGCGCCAGCAGCTTGTCAGGGCAGGACGAAAAACTGTTTTTT

d_call: -
v_call: TRBV6-5
clone_size: -
j_call: TRBJ1-5
cdr3_aa: CASSLGGGQPQHF
cdr3_nt: TGTGCCAGCAGTTTGGGGGGTGGACAGCCCCAGCATTTT

d_call: -
v_call: TRBV27
clone_size: once
j_call: TRBJ1-2
cdr3_aa: CASSPRGADYGYTF
cdr3_nt: TGTGCCAGCAGCCCTCGGGGGGCGGACTATGGCTACACCTTC

d_call: -
v_call: TRBV12-5
clone_size: -
j_call: TRBJ1-4
cdr3_aa: CASGPNRAGEKLFF
cdr3_nt: TGTGCTAGTGGTCCAAACAGGGCTGGCGAAAAACTGTTTTTT

d_call: TRBD1
v_call: TRBV7-2
clone_size: -
j_call: TRBJ2-7
cdr3_aa: CASSLAGTVYEQYF
cdr3_nt: TGTGCCAGCAGCTTAGCGGGGACAGTCTACGAGCAGTACTTC

d_call: TRBD1
v_call: TRBV7-2
clone_size: -
j_call: TRBJ1-2
cdr3_aa: CASSFGSGGPYGYTF
cdr3_nt: TGTGCCAGCAGCTTTGGATCAGGGGGCCCATATGGCTACACCTTC

d_call: -
v_call: TRBV7-2
clone_size: -
j_call: TRBJ1-2
cdr3_aa: CASSWDTYQGYTF
cdr3_nt: TGTGCCAGCAGCTGGGACACCTACCAGGGCTACACCTTC

d_call: -
v_call: TRBV7-6
clone_size: -
j_call: TRBJ2-2
cdr3_aa: CASSLSRGGGENTGELFF
cdr3_nt: TGTGCCAGCAGCCTCAGCCGTGGGGGAGGTGAAAACACCGGGGAGCTGTTTTTT

d_call: TRBD1
v_call: TRBV4-1
clone_size: once
j_call: TRBJ1-3
cdr3_aa: CASSQAWTGASGNTIYF
cdr3_nt: TGCGCCAGCAGCCAAGCGTGGACAGGGGCCTCTGGAAACACCATATATTTT

d_call: -
v_call: TRBV30
clone_size: -
j_call: TRBJ1-4
cdr3_aa: CAWKLWGGATNEKLFF
cdr3_nt: TGTGCCTGGAAGCTATGGGGGGGCGCGACTAATGAAAAACTGTTTTTT

d_call: -
v_call: TRBV29-1
clone_size: -
j_call: TRBJ1-1
cdr3_aa: CSGAGRGDTEAFF
cdr3_nt: TGCAGCGGCGCCGGGAGGGGGGACACTGAAGCTTTCTTT

d_call: -
v_call: TRBV5-1
clone_size: -
j_call: TRBJ1-5
cdr3_aa: CASSYNPSPGNQPQHF
cdr3_nt: TGCGCCAGCAGCTACAACCCATCGCCAGGCAATCAGCCCCAGCATTTT

d_call: -
v_call: TRBV9
clone_size: -
j_call: TRBJ2-7
cdr3_aa: CASPDGGYEQYF
cdr3_nt: TGTGCCAGCCCGGACGGAGGCTACGAGCAGTACTTC

d_call: TRBD1
v_call: TRBV4-1
clone_size: -
j_call: TRBJ1-3
cdr3_aa: CASSPTGGNTIYF
cdr3_nt: TGCGCCAGCAGCCCGACAGGGGGAAACACCATATATTTT

d_call: -
v_call: TRBV19
clone_size: -
j_call: TRBJ1-5
cdr3_aa: CASSIFGGTGNQPQHF
cdr3_nt: TGTGCCAGTAGTATTTTCGGGGGGACGGGCAATCAGCCCCAGCATTTT

d_call: TRBD1
v_call: TRBV6-1
clone_size: -
j_call: TRBJ2-7
cdr3_aa: CASSDPRTGVYEQYF
cdr3_nt: TGTGCCAGCAGTGACCCTCGGACAGGGGTGTACGAGCAGTACTTC

d_call: TRBD1
v_call: TRBV12-3/TRBV12-4
clone_size: -
j_call: TRBJ1-2
cdr3_aa: CASSPDRVGGYTF
cdr3_nt: TGTGCCAGCAGCCCTGACAGGGTTGGAGGCTACACCTTC

d_call: TRBD1
v_call: TRBV13
clone_size: -
j_call: TRBJ1-1
cdr3_aa: CASSLERTGGEAFF
cdr3_nt: TGTGCCAGCAGCTTAGAAAGGACAGGAGGAGAAGCTTTCTTT

d_call: -
v_call: TRBV18
clone_size: once
j_call: TRBJ1-2
cdr3_aa: CASSAPPAGTNYGYTF
cdr3_nt: TGTGCCAGCTCAGCTCCTCCCGCAGGGACTAACTATGGCTACACCTTC

d_call: -
v_call: TRBV10-3
clone_size: -
j_call: TRBJ1-1
cdr3_aa: CAIRGTGSSGNTEAFF
cdr3_nt: TGTGCCATCAGAGGTACAGGATCTTCGGGGAACACTGAAGCTTTCTTT

d_call: TRBD1
v_call: TRBV10-3
clone_size: -
j_call: TRBJ2-2
cdr3_aa: CAIRTWTGGVGELFF
cdr3_nt: TGTGCCATCAGAACCTGGACAGGGGGCGTCGGGGAGCTGTTTTTT

d_call: -
v_call: TRBV5-1
clone_size: once
j_call: TRBJ2-1
cdr3_aa: CASSLPPGEQFF
cdr3_nt: TGCGCCAGCAGCCTACCCCCGGGTGAGCAGTTCTTC

d_call: -
v_call: TRBV7-9
clone_size: -
j_call: TRBJ1-2
cdr3_aa: CASSRDNLNYGYTF
cdr3_nt: TGTGCCAGCTCAAGGGACAATCTAAACTATGGCTACACCTTC

d_call: TRBD2
v_call: TRBV6-5
clone_size: -
j_call: TRBJ2-3
cdr3_aa: CASSYPSGGGLQYF
cdr3_nt: TGTGCCAGCAGTTACCCAAGCGGGGGGGGTTTACAGTATTTT

d_call: -
v_call: TRBV7-2
clone_size: few
j_call: TRBJ1-1
cdr3_aa: CASSPGLAMGEAFF
cdr3_nt: TGTGCCAGCAGCCCAGGGTTAGCTATGGGTGAAGCTTTCTTT

d_call: -
v_call: TRBV9
clone_size: -
j_call: TRBJ1-1
cdr3_aa: CASGQENTEAFF
cdr3_nt: TGTGCCAGCGGCCAGGAGAACACTGAAGCTTTCTTT

d_call: -
v_call: TRBV3-1/TRBV3-2
clone_size: -
j_call: TRBJ2-1
cdr3_aa: CASSQDSPGHDNEQFF
cdr3_nt: TGTGCCAGCAGCCAAGATTCCCCAGGACATGACAATGAGCAGTTCTTC

d_call: -
v_call: TRBV5-1
clone_size: -
j_call: TRBJ2-2
cdr3_aa: CASSLPEPADTGELFF
cdr3_nt: TGCGCCAGCAGCTTGCCGGAGCCAGCGGACACCGGGGAGCTGTTTTTT